A single sample gave rise to the 5 T cell receptor beta chains below, sequenced in a study of T cells in Graves' hyperthyroidism and ophthalmopathy. TCR beta CDR3 sequences were amplified from RNA transcripts. The primer set for the first-round RT-PCR of the TCR CDR3 was HTBI. TCRdb re-called the multiplex PCR reads with MiXCR, one entry per CDR3 protein. The table includes about 350,000 distinct CDR3 sequences, 15% to 20% detected once. The material sequenced was blood. The receptors shown here come from a woman aged 40 to 50 with Graves' ophthalmopathy.

This clonotype was counted many times. V is TRBV28 and J is TRBJ2-7; 8 bases fit TRBD1. There are 16 residues in the CDR3. Germline CDR1 reads MDHEN; CDR2 reads SYDVKM. V was clipped by 3 bases and J by 3 bases; unmatched bases: 10. CDR3 coding DNA: TGTGCCAGCAGTTTGTATCGGTGGGGACAGGACTACGAGCAGTACTTC. Its translation is CASSLYRWGQDYEQYF.

This clonotype was detected many times. V usage is TRBV20-1 and J usage is TRBJ2-7; TRBD2 matches 13 bases. This CDR3 contains 14 residues. CDR1 is DFQATT, CDR2 SNEGSKA, per germline (reference sequence). J gave up 4 bases and V 3 bases, and 3 bases lay outside the gene matches. The CDR3 spells CSARGLAGLYEQYF. The CDR3 nucleotides read TGCAGTGCTAGGGGACTAGCGGGATTGTACGAGCAGTACTTC.

This clonotype came up many times. It may be a read error: a sequence one base away is much more abundant. The V call is TRBV11-2, the J call TRBJ2-2; D is unresolved. Per germline, CDR1 SGHAT and CDR2 FQNNGV. This CDR3 has 11 residues. Trimming took off 6 bases at V and 4 bases at J, with 3 bases between the two ends. Written as DNA, the CDR3 is TGTGCCAGCAGATCCACCGGGGAGCTGTTTTTT. Protein: CASRSTGELFF. Full variable domain (outside the CDR3, taken from reference TRBV11-2 and TRBJ2-2): EAGVAQSPRYKIIEKRQSVAFWCNPISGHATLYWYQQILGQGPKLLIQFQNNGVVDDSQLPKDRFSAERLKGVDSTLKIQPAKLEDSAVYLCASRSTGELFFGEGSRLTVL.

This clonotype has a count of ten or more. The chain is built from TRBV12-3 or TRBV12-4 and TRBJ1-1, with D possibly matching TRBD1 (6 bases). V was cut by 3 bases and J by 0 bases, with 11 bases left in between. The CDR3 loop spans 15 amino acids. The CDR3 nucleotides read TGTGCCAGCAGTTTTGCGCAGGGGATGAACACTGAAGCTTTCTTT. This sequence encodes CASSFAQGMNTEAFF.

This clonotype has a count of ten or more. The CDR3 region is CASSVEPEQLSEAFF. CDR3 nucleotides: TGTGCCAGCAGCGTAGAGCCCGAGCAGTTGTCTGAAGCTTTCTTT. The rearrangement joins TRBV9 to TRBJ1-1; D is undetermined. The CDR3 runs to 15 residues. With 0 bases removed from V and 6 bases from J, the gap between germline ends came to 15 bases. Germline V lookup: CDR1 SGDLS, CDR2 YYNGEE.